The source of this TCR beta chain is a study of blood T cell repertoires in COVID-19. Across the study: PBMCs, B-cell-depleted T cells, or T cells were the source of the cDNA or gDNA that made up the material.

The repertoire was sequenced with immunoSEQ multiplex PCR; TCRdb's copy has only in-frame clones and lacks some. The table includes approximately 490,000 clones, 75% to 90% detected once. Unmatched junction bases numbered 7, after V lost 1 base and J lost 2 bases. The CDR3 consists of 17 residues. The V gene's germline CDR1 is LGHNA and CDR2 YNFKEQ. Sequencing was carried out using PBMCs or T cells enriched from blood (not recorded which). The V call is TRBV4-2, the J call TRBJ2-2; 7 nucleotides agree with TRBD2. The TCR originated in a woman between 18 and 30 years old who had recovered from COVID-19. The CDR3 DNA sequence: TGTGCCAGCAGCCAAGGGGTAGCGGGCCTCAACACCGGGGAGCTGTTTTTT. Translation gives CASSQGVAGLNTGELFF.